The subject of this entry is one T cell receptor (beta chain). V lost 5 bases to trimming and J lost 4 bases, with 5 bases between them. Germline V gives CDR1 KGHDR, CDR2 SFDVKD. The CDR3 is 12 amino acids. This sample stems from a study of regulatory T cells in long-lasting Graves disease. Time point here: newly diagnosed GD, antithyroid drugs for less than 3 months. PBMCs were the source of the RNA used for TCR sequencing. TCR beta libraries were built with iRepertoire HTBI primers and Arm-PCR of CDR3 regions. TCRdb re-derived calls from the multiplex PCR reads in MiXCR, one entry per CDR3 protein. Among about 540,000 distinct CDR3 sequences listed, roughly 13% were seen once. These data were likewise used in another study, on T cells in Graves' hyperthyroidism and ophthalmopathy. That study reports: Ophthalmopathy was told apart from stable hyperthyroidism by a 13 V-J model.

The chain employs TRBV24-1 and TRBJ1-5; D is unresolved. This TCR came from a man aged 25-45 years with Graves disease. Source: peripheral blood mononuclear cells (PBMCs), taken at new diagnosis, from a patient treated with antithyroid drugs. The CDR3 loop is CATSVENQPQHF. CDR3 coding DNA: TGTGCCACCAGTGTTGAAAATCAGCCCCAGCATTTT.